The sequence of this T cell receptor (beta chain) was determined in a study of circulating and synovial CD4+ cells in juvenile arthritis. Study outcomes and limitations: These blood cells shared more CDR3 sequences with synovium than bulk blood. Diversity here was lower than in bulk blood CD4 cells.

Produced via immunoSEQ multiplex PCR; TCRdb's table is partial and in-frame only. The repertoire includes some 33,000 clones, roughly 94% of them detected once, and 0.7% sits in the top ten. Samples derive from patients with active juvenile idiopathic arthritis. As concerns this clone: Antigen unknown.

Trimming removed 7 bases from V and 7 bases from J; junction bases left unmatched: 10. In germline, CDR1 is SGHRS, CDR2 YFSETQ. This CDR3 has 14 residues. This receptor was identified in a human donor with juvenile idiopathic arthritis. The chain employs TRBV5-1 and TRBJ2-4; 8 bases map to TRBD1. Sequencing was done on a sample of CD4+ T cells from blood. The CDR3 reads CASRPGTGVNIQYF. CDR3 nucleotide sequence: TGCGCCAGCCGTCCGGGGACAGGTGTGAACATTCAGTACTTC.